A selection of T cell receptor beta chains follows, all from one sample in a study of regulatory T cells in long-lasting Graves disease. TCRdb processed the multiplex PCR reads anew with MiXCR; each CDR3 protein has one entry. The sample consists of roughly 560,000 distinct CDR3 sequences, about 16% of them appearing once. The data also belong to a second study, concerning T cells in Graves' hyperthyroidism and ophthalmopathy.

The specimen comprised peripheral blood mononuclear cells (PBMCs), sampled at new diagnosis, from a patient treated with antithyroid drugs. These receptors were collected from a middle-aged woman with Graves disease. The CDR3 runs from the conserved cysteine through the conserved F or W. D genes are given only for firm matches. Some rows have no size entry. The others give once, few or many, or a class for an expanded clone.

NA | 13 | few | TRBJ2-3 | TRBV20-1 | TGCAGTGCTATCGACGGACGCACAGATACGCAGTATTTT | CSAIDGRTDTQYF
NA | 13 | NA | TRBJ1-1 | TRBV4-2 | TGTGCCAGCAGCCAAGGACCTGACACTGAAGCTTTCTTT | CASSQGPDTEAFF
TRBD1 | 15 | NA | TRBJ1-6 | TRBV7-2 | TGTGCCAGCAGCTACGGACAGGGTAGTAATTCACCCCTCCACTTT | CASSYGQGSNSPLHF
NA | 14 | many | TRBJ1-4 | TRBV18 | TGTGCCAGCTCACCAGACAGTTGGAATGAAAAACTGTTTTTT | CASSPDSWNEKLFF
NA | 16 | NA | TRBJ2-5 | TRBV6-2/TRBV6-3 | TGTGCCAGCAGTGAAGCTGCGCTAGCTGGAGGAGAGACCCAGTACTTC | CASSEAALAGGETQYF
NA | 14 | many | TRBJ1-1 | TRBV18 | TGTGCCAGCTCAACCCTTGTTTATGACACTGAAGCTTTCTTT | CASSTLVYDTEAFF
NA | 15 | many | TRBJ1-1 | TRBV11-2 | TGTGCCAGCAGCTTAGGAGTCATGGGGAACACTGAAGCTTTCTTT | CASSLGVMGNTEAFF
TRBD1 | 16 | many | TRBJ2-1 | TRBV29-1 | TGCAGCGTTGGTGGAACCGGGACAGACTCCTACAATGAGCAGTTCTTC | CSVGGTGTDSYNEQFF
TRBD2 | 15 | few | TRBJ2-1 | TRBV7-9 | TGTGCCAGCCACAATCTAGCGGGGGGGCAAGGTGAGCAGTTCTTC | CASHNLAGGQGEQFF
NA | 14 | many | TRBJ1-1 | TRBV2 | TGTGCCAGCACCTTGGACAAATTGAACACTGAAGCTTTCTTT | CASTLDKLNTEAFF
NA | 17 | many | TRBJ1-1 | TRBV27 | TGTGCCAGCAGTCGGGCGTTCGCGGAGGGGAGGTACACTGAAGCTTTCTTT | CASSRAFAEGRYTEAFF
TRBD1 | 18 | NA | TRBJ1-6 | TRBV28 | TGTGCCAGCAGTTTATTGACCACAGGGGGCGAGGGAGCTTATCTCCTCCACTTT | CASSLLTTGGEGAYLLHF
TRBD1 | 15 | few | TRBJ1-3 | TRBV4-2 | TGTGCCAGCAGCCAAGATCTTCAGGGGGCGAACACCATATATTTT | CASSQDLQGANTIYF
NA | 13 | many | TRBJ1-1 | TRBV20-1 | TGCAGTGCTTACAGCCCGGCGAACACTGAAGCTTTCTTT | CSAYSPANTEAFF
TRBD2 | 15 | NA | TRBJ2-7 | TRBV29-1 | TGCAGCGCCGCGGCGGCTAGCGGGGTATCCTACGAGCAGTACTTC | CSAAAASGVSYEQYF
TRBD2 | 16 | NA | TRBJ2-5 | TRBV7-2 | TGTGCCAGCAGCGTTACTAGCGGGGGGGGAGGGGAGACCCAGTACTTC | CASSVTSGGGGETQYF
NA | 14 | many | TRBJ2-2 | TRBV27 | TGTGCCAGCAGTTTAGGGTCGGGGACCGGGGAGCTGTTTTTT | CASSLGSGTGELFF
NA | 11 | many | TRBJ1-2 | TRBV19 | TGTGCCAGCAGTTACGGGTCCGGCTACACCTTC | CASSYGSGYTF
TRBD2 | 17 | few | TRBJ2-2 | TRBV11-2 | TGTGCCAGCAGCTCCTGGACTAGCGGGGGAAACACCGGGGGGCTGTTTTTT | CASSSWTSGGNTGGLFF
NA | 12 | NA | TRBJ2-1 | TRBV10-3 | TGTGCCATCAGTGAGGACTACAACGAGCAGTTCTTC | CAISEDYNEQFF
NA | 14 | few | TRBJ1-2 | TRBV3-1 | TGTGCCAGCAGCCAATACCCAGGGGAACATGGCTACACCTTC | CASSQYPGEHGYTF
NA | 13 | NA | TRBJ2-5 | TRBV29-1 | TGCAGCGTTGATGTTGGGGCATGGGGGACCCAGTACTTC | CSVDVGAWGTQYF
NA | 16 | few | TRBJ1-3 | TRBV7-9 | TGTGCCAGCAGCCAGGGGCAGGATGTGTGGGGAAACACCATATATTTT | CASSQGQDVWGNTIYF
NA | 17 | NA | TRBJ2-2 | TRBV4-1 | TGCGCCAGCAGCCGTTCAGGGGACGGGGCCAACACCGAGGAGCTGTTTTTT | CASSRSGDGANTEELFF
NA | 13 | many | TRBJ2-2 | TRBV2 | TGTGCCAGCAGTGTTAGCGCGGACGGGGAGCTGTTTTTT | CASSVSADGELFF
NA | 14 | many | TRBJ1-5 | TRBV5-5 | TGTGCCAGCAGCTTGGGAGGGAGCGGTCAGCCCCAGCATTTT | CASSLGGSGQPQHF